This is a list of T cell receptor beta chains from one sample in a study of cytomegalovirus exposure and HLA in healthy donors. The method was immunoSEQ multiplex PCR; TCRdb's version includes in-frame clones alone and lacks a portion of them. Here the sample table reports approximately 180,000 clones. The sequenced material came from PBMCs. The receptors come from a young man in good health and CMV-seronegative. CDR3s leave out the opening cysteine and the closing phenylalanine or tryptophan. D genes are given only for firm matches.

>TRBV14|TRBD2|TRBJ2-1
ASSPSGREYNEQF
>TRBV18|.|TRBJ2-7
ASSPPSGPYEQY
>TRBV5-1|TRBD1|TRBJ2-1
ASSWDRVNNEQF
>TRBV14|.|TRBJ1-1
ASSPYRTEAF
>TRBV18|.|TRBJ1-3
ASSPQVEGSGNTIY
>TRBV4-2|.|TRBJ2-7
ASSQPIDYSYEQY
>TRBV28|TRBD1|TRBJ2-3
ASLHPPGQGGTDTQY
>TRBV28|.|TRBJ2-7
ASSLPGRGEQY
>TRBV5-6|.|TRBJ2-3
ASSQSLLPGQITDTQY
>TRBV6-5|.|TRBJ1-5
ASSYGFGEGPQH
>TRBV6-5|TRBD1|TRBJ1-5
ASSLGTVINQPQH